Detailed here is one TCR beta chain. There is no known antigen for this receptor. Qualities for individual bases were not recorded, and no much larger clone is one base off. The sample comes from a study of blood T cell repertoires in COVID-19 (dated by TCRdb to 2020 to 2022). At the level of the whole study: Collaborator samples came from the United States, Italy and Spain and covered acute and convalescent phases of COVID-19. The prospective study material was composed of cDNA or gDNA derived from T cells, B-cell-depleted T cells, or PBMCs. Deeply sampled blood TCRbeta repertoires from subjects exposed to, actively infected with, or recovered from COVID-19 were included in the dataset. The repertoires were released in a freely available public database meant as a resource for research on the immune response to SARS-CoV-2. Samples came from the ongoing ImmuneRACE study (first 160 participants) plus 1,254 subjects from 6 global collaborators. A de-identified subject ID, COVID-19 status, age in years and sex were almost always included in the sample metadata. HLA class I and class II types, where available, came from metadata supplied by the sample provider rather than from assay-based typing. What the authors observed across the whole study: Clinical and demographic metadata were provided uncurated, with the amount varying by source and participant.

The immunoSEQ Assay, a bias-controlled multiplex PCR, was used to amplify TCRbeta CDR3 regions from genomic DNA. From the authors' description of their analysis: Within the assay, amplification of reference gene primers was used to estimate how many nucleated cells each sample contained. To quantify the absolute abundance of each unique TCRbeta CDR3 rearrangement, sequence reads were collapsed and filtered. For each sample, productive Simpson clonality was calculated as the square root of Simpson's diversity index over productive rearrangements. In its TCRdb copy, this immuneACCESS table keeps in-frame sequences only and misses some clones. Where compared with another copy, unresolved V genes explain less than half of these, and the others have no known cause. The V and J calls and clone size come from that table; D and trimming were worked out from the DNA. This sample gives under 35,000 clones in total; roughly 90% of them show up just once. Jointly, the top ten make up approximately 5.9% of the sample.

Each collaborating institution followed its own protocols to collect whole blood in K2EDTA tubes. For TCRbeta analysis, collaborators shipped samples in one of three forms: frozen whole blood, isolated PBMCs, or DNA extracted from either of those sample types. The CDR3, cysteine through phenylalanine, is 13 amino acids long. Just CDR3 DNA is preserved here, 39 bases in frame from base 1. V loses 11 bases, J loses 0 bases, and the germline ends lie 14 bases apart. CDR1 SEHNR and CDR2 FQNEAQ are derived from the germline V gene (reference sequence). What was sequenced was peripheral blood. The TCR comes from a human donor in a cohort sampled during active COVID-19. The sequence is built from TRBV7-9 and TRBJ2-7; the D gene assignment is ambiguous. The base sequence is TGTGCCGGCCACGGAGTTGGCTCCTACGAGCAGTACTTC. It codes for CAGHGVGSYEQYF.